This T cell receptor beta chain was observed in a study of cytomegalovirus exposure and HLA in healthy donors. Primers included in the PCR were 60 Vbeta and 13 Jbeta primers. This table comes from immunoSEQ multiplex PCR, and its TCRdb copy is limited to in-frame clones, with some not included. The sample gives some 150,000 clones, 50% to 75% of which show up once; roughly 3.1% is in the top ten. The sequenced sample was PBMCs. The origin of this receptor is a woman aged 30 to 39 in good health and CMV-seropositive.

CDR3 region: CASRYPYRSGGSYNEQFF. The DNA for the CDR3 is TGTGCCAGCCGCTACCCCTACCGGAGCGGGGGATCCTACAATGAGCAGTTCTTC. V is TRBV7-9 and J is TRBJ2-1; 8 bases align to TRBD2. V lost 8 bases, J lost 1 base, and 16 bases stayed unmatched. The CDR3 loop spans 18 amino acids. Germline V CDR1 and CDR2: SEHNR, FQNEAQ (reference sequence). Based on the CDR3 plus reference TRBV7-9 and TRBJ2-1, the full variable domain is DTGVSQNPRHKITKRGQNVTFRCDPISEHNRLYWYRQTLGQGPEFLTYFQNEAQLEKSRLLSDRFSAERPKGSFSTLEIQRTEQGDSAMYLCASRYPYRSGGSYNEQFFGPGTRLTVL.